This T cell receptor beta chain comes out of a study of cytomegalovirus exposure and HLA in healthy donors. Study as a whole: Of around 400 genotyped donors, roughly 81% grouped in the Caucasian-associated ancestry cluster. Overall study results and limits: In a later analysis, specific HLA alleles were associated with 16,000 or so TCR beta sequences at a 0.05 false discovery rate. Researchers left out some V segments, among them TRBV6-2 and TRBV6-3, as indistinguishable. Productive rates of about 90% or about 30% were seen for most TCR beta V segments in an earlier analysis.

This clone was seen only once. Antigen specificity is unknown. CDR3 size: 12 residues. Per germline, CDR1 MGHDK and CDR2 SYGVNS. V lost 4 bases, J lost 2 bases, and 3 bases lay in between. PCR used 60 Vbeta primers and 13 Jbeta primers. TCRdb keeps only in-frame clones here, not all; method: immunoSEQ multiplex PCR. The sample lists approximately 140,000 clones, approximately 70% occurring once. The source of this sequence is a woman aged 60-70 years in good health and CMV-seropositive. The V gene is TRBV25-1, the J gene TRBJ1-5; D gene ambiguous. Sequencing used PBMCs. The CDR3 region is CASSGGNQPQHF. CDR3 nucleotide sequence: TGTGCCAGCAGTGGCGGCAATCAGCCCCAGCATTTT.